The present entry profiles one TCR beta chain with its context. The sample comes from a study of blood T cell repertoires in COVID-19. Methods used by the authors: Amplifying reference gene primers gave estimates of nucleated cell counts. The method was immunoSEQ multiplex PCR; TCRdb's version includes in-frame clones alone and lacks a portion of them. The DNA gave D and trimming, while V, J and clone size come from that table. The sample consists of around 160,000 clones, less than 90% of them appearing once. V trimming: 2 bases; J trimming: 11 bases; junction bases outside the gene matches: 7. This CDR3 has 13 amino acids. Germline loops: CDR1 KGHSH, CDR2 LQKENI. Participant-reported clinical history was the basis for cohort assignment.

This receptor was obtained from a woman between 50 and 59 years old who had been exposed to COVID-19. The specimen sequenced was PBMCs or T cells enriched from blood (not recorded which). The chain uses TRBV18 and TRBJ1-1; 8 bases fit TRBD1. The CDR3 protein is CASSPLTGEDAFF. The CDR3 DNA sequence: TGTGCCAGCTCACCATTGACAGGGGAAGATGCTTTCTTT.